The present T cell receptor beta chain was sequenced within a study of early T cells in non-severe SARS-CoV-2 infection. Unique molecular identifiers were affixed to single, distinct cDNA molecules. Via MiXCR, TCRdb re-called the 5' RACE reads, giving one row per CDR3 protein. The sample lists around 86,000 distinct CDR3 sequences, approximately 15% occurring once. Study observations and caveats: Matches to VDJdb favored anti-spike CD8 responses and missed private and CD4 specificities.

This clonotype showed up just a few times. Its antigen is not identified. CDR1 is SQVTM and CDR2 is ANQGSEA in the germline V gene. The junction had 8 bases not matched to a gene; V was cut back by 2 bases and J by 2 bases. The CDR3 consists of 17 residues. The TCR originated in an adult who was a healthcare worker with PCR-confirmed SARS-CoV-2 infection or an uninfected control (not recorded which). The sample comprised whole blood. V usage is TRBV29-1 and J usage is TRBJ2-3, with TRBD2 matching over 12 bases. CDR3 sequence (DNA): TGCAGCGTTGAATTGGGTCTAGCGGGGGGGAACACAGATACGCAGTATTTT. Protein: CSVELGLAGGNTDTQYF.